This T cell receptor (beta chain) is drawn from a study of blood T cell repertoires in COVID-19. For the study at large: Samples representing acute and convalescent COVID-19 were sourced from the United States, Italy and Spain. The cDNA or gDNA used as material had been derived from T cells, B-cell-depleted T cells, or PBMCs.

The CDR3 spans 18 residues. Germline lookup yields CDR1 SEHNR and CDR2 FQNEAQ (reference sequence). V lost 4 bases and J lost 0, with 16 bases in between. Authors' processing steps: Amplification from reference gene primers served as the basis for estimated nucleated cell counts. Assay: immunoSEQ multiplex PCR; the TCRdb copy retains only in-frame clones and omits some. V and J calls plus clone size are reproduced from that table; the DNA served to infer D and trimming. The sample has tens of thousands of clones; approximately 90% are singletons. The clonotype comes from a man older than 75 with acute or convalescent COVID-19. The J gene is TRBJ1-6, the V gene TRBV7-9; possibly TRBD1 for D (5 bases). Sequencing input: peripheral blood. CDR3 loop: CASSSPPGGSSYNSPLHF. The CDR3 bases are TGTGCCAGCAGCTCACCGCCGGGGGGGAGCTCCTATAATTCACCCCTCCACTTT.